The 15 T cell receptor beta chains listed next were all sequenced from one sample in a study of blood T cell repertoires in COVID-19. The data were produced by immunoSEQ multiplex PCR, yet TCRdb's version contains in-frame clones alone and is incomplete. The profile shows 150,000 to 200,000 clones, under 85% of them singletons. Sequencing was performed on peripheral blood. The receptors derive from a man in his sixties with active or convalescent COVID-19.

This chain connects TRBV4-3 to TRBJ1-1; tentatively, D is TRBD1 (6 bases). The CDR3 extends over 15 amino acids. CDR1 and CDR2 from the germline V gene are LGHNA and YSLEER. Trimming took 8 bases from V and 1 from J, leaving 17 bases between them. CDR3 DNA: TGCGCCAGCGACCATGGGAACAGGGAGAACACTGAAGCTTTCTTT. This encodes CASDHGNRENTEAFF.

This chain joins TRBV18 and TRBJ1-1, with a weak D call TRBD1 (6 bases). CDR1 and CDR2 (germline): KGHSH, LQKENI. V lost 6 bases to trimming and J lost 5 bases, with 19 bases between them. This CDR3 has 15 residues. The CDR3 DNA is TGTGCCAGCTCCCCTACCACAGGGTCGGAGACTGAAGCTTTCTTT. The encoded protein is CASSPTTGSETEAFF.

The chain couples TRBV7-9 to TRBJ1-1; D may be TRBD1 (6 bases). Trimming stripped 4 bases from V and 3 bases from J, with 12 bases between. The germline V gene encodes CDR1 SEHNR and CDR2 FQNEAQ (reference sequence). CDR3 size: 14 residues. The chain's CDR3 is CASSSQGGYTEAFF. The CDR3 bases are TGTGCCAGCAGCTCACAGGGTGGGTACACTGAAGCTTTCTTT.

The chain has TRBV7-2 and TRBJ1-1; D perhaps matches TRBD1 (5 bases). Germline V gives CDR1 SGHTA, CDR2 FQGNSA. Trimming took off 4 bases at V and 1 base at J, with 7 bases between the two ends. The CDR3 is made up of 13 amino acids. CDR3 sequence reads: CASSSDRNTEAFF. The CDR3 coding sequence is TGTGCCAGCAGCTCCGACAGGAACACTGAAGCTTTCTTT.

This clone appeared a few times. The chain has TRBV5-1 and TRBJ2-7; perhaps TRBD1 as D (6 bases). This CDR3 region has 16 residues. Germline V lookup: CDR1 SGHRS, CDR2 YFSETQ. The ends were cut back, 7 bases at V and 4 bases at J, with 24 bases in the middle. The CDR3 sequence is CASASLAQGDGYEQYF. In DNA, the CDR3 is TGCGCCAGCGCTTCACTGGCACAGGGTGACGGATACGAGCAGTACTTC.

This clone was counted only a few times. This chain links TRBV19 with TRBJ1-5; D uncertain. From germline, CDR1 is LNHDA and CDR2 SQIVND (reference sequence). There are 16 residues in the CDR3. Trimming stripped 5 bases from V and 5 bases from J, with 19 bases between. CDR3 in DNA: TGTGCCAGTAGTTACCCGTCCGCGTGGTACGATCAGCCCCAGCATTTT. Its translation is CASSYPSAWYDQPQHF.

The V and J genes are TRBV11-2 and TRBJ1-1; D is unclear. Germline lookup yields CDR1 SGHAT and CDR2 FQNNGV. The CDR3 sequence is 15 residues long. Trimming shortened V by 7 bases and J by 2 bases, and 17 bases separated the two germline ends. Here the CDR3 reads CASTQPPDTNTEAFF. The DNA for the CDR3 is TGTGCCAGCACCCAACCACCCGACACCAACACTGAAGCTTTCTTT.

The chain recombines TRBV5-4 with TRBJ2-2; the D gene is possibly TRBD2 (5 bases). Germline V lookup: CDR1 SGHNT, CDR2 YYREEE (reference sequence). The CDR3 has 16 residues. Trimming pared 6 bases from V and 0 bases from J, leaving 15 bases between. The CDR3 sequence: CASNIRETTNTGELFF. The CDR3, as DNA: TGTGCCAGCAATATCCGGGAAACCACGAACACCGGGGAGCTGTTTTTT. Filled out from reference TRBV5-4 and TRBJ2-2, the complete variable domain reads ETGVTQSPTHLIKTRGQQVTLRCSSQSGHNTVSWYQQALGQGPQFIFQYYREEENGRGNFPPRFSGLQFPNYSSELNVNALELDDSALYLCASNIRETTNTGELFFGEGSRLTVL.

The chain couples TRBV7-6 to TRBJ2-7, with 9 bases lining up with TRBD1. CDR3 length: 15 residues. CDR1 and CDR2 from the germline V gene are SGHVS and FNYEAQ. The junction had 7 bases not matched to a gene; V was cut back by 5 bases and J by 2 bases. In DNA, the CDR3 is TGTGCCAGCAGCGATCCGGGACAGGGTCCCTACGAGCAGTACTTC. It yields the protein CASSDPGQGPYEQYF.

The chain combines TRBV19 with TRBJ2-3, with D possibly being TRBD2 (5 bases). Germline CDR1 is LNHDA and CDR2 is SQIVND (reference sequence). The V and J ends lost 8 bases and 1 base respectively, with 13 bases between them. CDR3 length equals 14 residues. Here the CDR3 reads CASSVGSGTDTQYF. The CDR3 DNA reads as TGTGCCAGTTCAGTGGGTAGCGGCACAGATACGCAGTATTTT.

This clone was detected only once. The J gene is TRBJ1-1, the V gene TRBV7-3; D may be TRBD1 (6 bases). Germline CDR1 is SGHTA and CDR2 is FQGTGA. The CDR3 is 16 residues long. Trimming pared 5 bases from V and 1 base from J, leaving 17 bases between. CDR3 sequence (DNA): TGTGCCAGCAGCCCCACCCCTCACAGGGCGAACACTGAAGCTTTCTTT. Translated: CASSPTPHRANTEAFF.

CDR3 nucleotides: TGTGCCAGTAGTAGCGGAGGAGGGAGAGGAGAGACCCAGTACTTC. It codes for CASSSGGGRGETQYF. The chain links TRBV19 to TRBJ2-5; tentatively, D is TRBD2 (6 bases). This CDR3 contains 15 residues. V was trimmed by 4 bases and J by 4 bases, leaving 16 bases between them. CDR1 and CDR2 from the germline V gene are LNHDA and SQIVND (reference sequence).

V is TRBV27 and J is TRBJ2-6, with a possible D match to TRBD1 (5 bases). Germline V gene sequence: CDR1 MNHEY, CDR2 SMNVEV (reference sequence). Trimming left V 1 base short and J 4 bases short, with 14 bases between. The CDR3 runs to 17 residues. CDR3 loop: CASSLYPQGSGANVLTF. CDR3 nucleotide sequence: TGTGCCAGCAGTTTATATCCCCAGGGCTCGGGGGCCAACGTCCTGACTTTC.

The gene calls are TRBV5-6 and TRBJ2-3; 9 bases line up with TRBD2. Germline V gene lookup returns CDR1 SGHDT and CDR2 YYEEEE. The CDR3 is 16 amino acids. J lost 5 bases, V lost 5 bases, and 12 bases had no gene match. CDR3 region: CASRLGLAGTVDTQYF. The CDR3 nucleotides read TGTGCCAGCAGACTTGGTCTAGCGGGGACGGTAGATACGCAGTATTTT.

The V call is TRBV5-1, the J call TRBJ2-1; 16 bases agree with TRBD2. In germline, CDR1 is SGHRS, CDR2 YFSETQ. With V trimmed by 0 bases and J by 15 bases, 6 bases remained unmatched. The CDR3 sequence is 15 residues long. CDR3 sequence reads: CASSLAGTSGRVAFF. In DNA form, the CDR3 reads TGCGCCAGCAGCTTGGCGGGGACTAGCGGGAGGGTCGCGTTCTTC. Together with reference TRBV5-1 and TRBJ2-1, the CDR3 gives the full variable domain: KAGVTQTPRYLIKTRGQQVTLSCSPISGHRSVSWYQQTPGQGLQFLFEYFSETQRNKGNFPGRFSGRQFSNSRSEMNVSTLELGDSALYLCASSLAGTSGRVAFFGPGTRLTVL.